The source of this TCR beta chain is a study of beta chain features in type 1 diabetes. Study as a whole: No patient-donor differences in age, gender, total cells or subset yield. Fewer than 140,000,000 sorted cells were examined across all samples.

Study conclusions and caveats: Fewer insertions but more deletions were seen at VDJ junctions in type 1 diabetes patients. TCRB CDR3 length was moderately but significantly reduced in all four CD4+ subsets of Type 1 diabetes patients.

As for this clone: No antigen is known for it.

Investigators reverse transcribed all isolated RNA, so they sequenced expressed TCRB transcripts. Measured with immunoSEQ multiplex PCR; TCRdb has only the in-frame clones, and not every one. The sample yields about 700,000 clones, over 10% seen once. A single heparinised blood sample, averaging approximately 0.12 L, was obtained per donor. The TCR originated in a man aged 18 to 29 with type 1 diabetes. Sequencing was done on a sample of naive CD4+ T cells from blood.

The DNA of the CDR3 is TGTGCCAGCAGCGTGTCTAGCGGGGGTCCTTCCCAAGAGACCCAGTACTTC. Translating gives CASSVSSGGPSQETQYF. V usage is TRBV9 and J usage is TRBJ2-5; TRBD2 agrees at 10 bases. CDR3 size: 17 residues. The V segment lost 2 bases and the J segment 1 base; nucleotides outside the gene matches: 8. Germline values: CDR1 SGDLS, CDR2 YYNGEE.